The clone carrying this T cell receptor (beta chain) was observed a few times. Its target is unknown. This sample stems from a study of T cell repertoires in cytomegalovirus infection. On the study more broadly: Epitope selection comprised recently identified HLA-C-restricted CMV epitopes and well-studied HLA-B-restricted CMV epitopes. Matching HLA type, along with CMV infection, was indicated by public TCR beta signatures.

A single record per CDR3 protein comes from TCRdb applying MiXCR to the reads. The repertoire has some 700,000 distinct CDR3 sequences, about 30% of them found once; the top ten carry over 15%. The sequence was obtained from a human donor in good health (CMV status not recorded). Some clones in this sample may be carry-over from other donors' samples. Here the sequenced sample was cultured PBMCs, taken from culture after CMV antigen stimulation.

CDR3 sequence: CASSPPALRTTGELFF. CDR3 sequence (DNA): TGCGCCAGCAGCCCTCCCGCCCTCAGGACGACCGGGGAGCTGTTTTTT. The chain carries TRBV4-1 and TRBJ2-2; no clear D gene. Germline CDR1 MGHRA, CDR2 YSYEKL. Trimming cost V 4 bases and J 5 bases, with 17 bases left between them. The CDR3 contains 16 residues.